The rows below give T cell receptor beta chains drawn from one sample of a study of technical replicates of blood from a handful of donors. Assay used: immunoSEQ multiplex PCR; TCRdb lists only in-frame clones, some missing. The data contain roughly 12,000 clones, approximately 96% of them singletons. The sequenced sample was PBMCs. These receptor sequences come from a human donor in good health. CDR3s include the opening cysteine and the closing phenylalanine or tryptophan. A D gene is named only where the DNA matches it firmly. Only part of the rows carry a size: once, few, many, or a class if the clone is expanded.

TRBJ2-7 - TRBV6-6 - CASSYSVRLGGEQYF TGTGCCAGCAGTTACTCGGTTCGACTCGGCGGCGAGCAGTACTTC
TRBJ2-2 - TRBV6-5 TRBD2 CASSYSTSGSTGELFF TGTGCCAGCAGTTACTCGACTAGCGGCAGCACCGGGGAGCTGTTTTTT
TRBJ2-7 - TRBV7-6 - CASSLDVPGNPYEQYF TGTGCCAGCAGCTTAGACGTCCCAGGGAACCCCTACGAGCAGTACTTC
TRBJ2-5 - TRBV2 TRBD1 CASRSQGAVKTQYF TGTGCCAGCAGATCACAGGGGGCAGTAAAGACCCAGTACTTC
TRBJ1-5 - TRBV15 - CATSRDPGEGHQPQHF TGTGCCACCAGCAGAGATCCGGGGGAGGGGCATCAGCCCCAGCATTTT
TRBJ2-3 - TRBV5-6 TRBD2 CASSPGASGRTDTQYF TGTGCCAGCAGCCCCGGCGCTAGCGGACGCACAGATACGCAGTATTTT
TRBJ2-1 - TRBV6-6 - CASSPSTRPSYNEQFF TGTGCCAGCAGTCCCTCGACTAGGCCCTCCTACAATGAGCAGTTCTTC
TRBJ1-5 - TRBV7-9 - CASSFTGNQPQHF TGTGCCAGCAGCTTTACAGGAAATCAGCCCCAGCATTTT
TRBJ1-2 - TRBV29-1 TRBD1 CSVGQGAPNGYTF TGCAGCGTCGGACAGGGGGCGCCTAATGGCTACACCTTC
TRBJ2-7 - TRBV11-2 TRBD2 CASRPTLLAGYEQYF TGTGCCAGCAGACCAACGCTCCTAGCGGGCTACGAGCAGTACTTC
TRBJ2-2 - TRBV5-1 - CASSLGLVDSGELFF TGCGCCAGCAGCTTGGGTCTGGTAGATTCCGGGGAGCTGTTTTTT
TRBJ2-1 - TRBV27 - CASSLGNPAYNEQFF TGTGCCAGCAGTTTAGGTAATCCAGCCTACAATGAGCAGTTCTTC
TRBJ2-2 - TRBV9 - CASSVASDGNTGELFF TGTGCCAGCAGCGTAGCTAGCGACGGGAACACCGGGGAGCTGTTTTTT
TRBJ1-3 - TRBV30 - CAWSASSGNTIYF TGTGCCTGGAGCGCGTCCTCTGGAAACACCATATATTTT
TRBJ1-1 - TRBV18 TRBD1 CASSPSEQGGGGTEAFF TGTGCCAGCTCACCTAGTGAACAGGGGGGCGGAGGGACTGAAGCTTTCTTT
TRBJ2-5 - TRBV5-1 TRBD2 CASSLREGRVRDLQETQYF TGCGCCAGCAGCTTGCGGGAGGGCCGGGTAAGGGATCTTCAAGAGACCCAGTACTTC
TRBJ2-1 - TRBV6-1 - CASSERLADHEQFF TGTGCCAGCAGTGAACGGTTAGCTGACCATGAGCAGTTCTTC
TRBJ2-7 - TRBV11-3 TRBD2 CASSAGLAGSKESHEQYF TGTGCCAGCAGCGCAGGACTAGCGGGCTCCAAGGAGAGCCACGAGCAGTACTTC
TRBJ2-3 - TRBV29-1 TRBD1 CSVLGQGAEGTQYF TGCAGCGTGTTGGGGCAGGGGGCGGAAGGTACGCAGTATTTT
TRBJ1-5 - TRBV19 - CASKAGVDQPQHF TGTGCCAGTAAAGCAGGGGTTGATCAGCCCCAGCATTTT
TRBJ2-7 - TRBV28 - CASSLDAVEQYF TGTGCCAGCAGTTTGGATGCGGTCGAGCAGTACTTC
TRBJ2-1 - TRBV9 TRBD1 CASSVRQGPASGNEQFF TGTGCCAGCAGCGTCAGACAGGGGCCGGCCTCGGGGAATGAGCAGTTCTTC
TRBJ2-2 - TRBV7-9 TRBD1 CASSRDRGGGELFF TGTGCCAGCAGCCGCGACAGGGGCGGCGGGGAGCTGTTTTTT
TRBJ1-2 - TRBV6-6 TRBD1 CASSQRQGSGYTF TGTGCCAGCAGTCAAAGACAGGGTAGTGGCTACACCTTC
TRBJ2-2 - TRBV5-1 TRBD2 CASSQRQGGRLAGGTTRTGELFF TGCGCCAGCAGCCAGAGGCAAGGGGGGAGACTAGCGGGAGGTACCACGAGGACCGGGGAGCTGTTTTTT
TRBJ2-2 - TRBV10-1 - CASSEAGANTGELFF TGCGCCAGCAGTGAGGCAGGCGCGAACACCGGGGAGCTGTTTTTT
TRBJ2-3 - TRBV19 TRBD2 CASNSGIDLGTQYF TGTGCCAGTAACAGCGGGATCGACTTAGGTACGCAGTATTTT
TRBJ2-1 - TRBV27 TRBD1 CASNPGQGWDEQFF TGTGCCAGCAATCCGGGACAGGGGTGGGATGAGCAGTTCTTC
TRBJ2-3 - TRBV18 TRBD1 CASSPGQGRVDTQYF TGTGCCAGCTCACCAGGACAGGGAAGGGTGGATACGCAGTATTTT
TRBJ2-7 - TRBV28 - CASSSPGGIAYEQYF TGTGCCAGCAGTTCCCCAGGGGGGATCGCCTACGAGCAGTACTTC
TRBJ2-1 once TRBV5-1 TRBD1 CASSTQGAVYNEQFF TGCGCCAGCAGCACACAGGGGGCTGTGTACAATGAGCAGTTCTTC
TRBJ2-4 - TRBV7-2 TRBD2 CASSLGEGTIQYF TGTGCCAGCAGCTTAGGGGAGGGGACCATTCAGTACTTC
TRBJ2-7 - TRBV30 TRBD2 CAWRLSGRGSYEQYF TGTGCCTGGAGACTTAGCGGGAGGGGCTCCTACGAGCAGTACTTC
TRBJ2-7 once TRBV6-1 TRBD2 CASSEGSLAGWYEQYF TGTGCCAGCAGTGAGGGTTCACTAGCGGGATGGTACGAGCAGTACTTC
TRBJ1-3 - TRBV5-1 TRBD1 CASSLTTGGDGNTIYF TGCGCCAGCAGCTTGACAACAGGGGGCGATGGAAACACCATATATTTT
TRBJ2-1 - TRBV4-1 - CASSQDTGHGSEQFF TGCGCCAGCAGCCAAGATACGGGACACGGGTCTGAGCAGTTCTTC
TRBJ2-1 once TRBV11-3 TRBD2 CASSTSGTRQFF TGTGCCAGCAGTACTAGCGGGACACGGCAGTTCTTC
TRBJ1-1 - TRBV2 - CASNPQASGTEAFF TGTGCCAGCAATCCACAGGCATCGGGCACTGAAGCTTTCTTT
TRBJ2-3 once TRBV18 - CASSPRALRTDTQYF TGTGCCAGCTCACCACGGGCCCTTAGGACAGATACGCAGTATTTT
TRBJ2-6 - TRBV6-1 - CASRGGGSGANVLTF TGTGCCAGCAGGGGAGGGGGATCTGGGGCCAACGTCCTGACTTTC
TRBJ1-4 - TRBV28 TRBD1 CASTSTTGNEKLFF TGTGCCAGCACCAGCACGACAGGGAATGAAAAACTGTTTTTT
TRBJ2-1 once TRBV7-3 TRBD2 CASSSRAGGNEQFF TGTGCCAGCAGCTCGCGCGCGGGGGGCAATGAGCAGTTCTTC
TRBJ2-1 - TRBV28 - CASSLQGRYNEQFF TGTGCCAGCAGTTTACAGGGGCGTTACAATGAGCAGTTCTTC
TRBJ1-1 once TRBV18 - CASSPLGPGLGTEAFF TGTGCCAGCTCACCACTGGGGCCGGGTCTGGGCACTGAAGCTTTCTTT
TRBJ2-7 - TRBV5-1 - CASSSTGYEQYF TGCGCCAGCAGCTCCACGGGGTACGAGCAGTACTTC
TRBJ2-3 - TRBV28 TRBD2 CASSLTSQPHTQYF TGTGCCAGCAGTTTGACTAGCCAGCCTCATACGCAGTATTTT
TRBJ2-4 - TRBV11-2 - CASSLGTVSYPIQYF TGTGCCAGCAGCTTAGGGACTGTCTCCTATCCCATTCAGTACTTC
TRBJ1-4 - TRBV10-2 - CASSDFRESNEKLFF TGCGCCAGCAGTGACTTCAGGGAATCTAATGAAAAACTGTTTTTT
TRBJ2-7 - TRBV6-1 TRBD2 CASSVTHGGGGLDEQYF TGTGCCAGCAGTGTCACTCACGGTGGGGGGGGACTCGACGAGCAGTACTTC
TRBJ1-3 - TRBV18 - CASSTGTGGSGNTIYF TGTGCCAGCTCAACTGGGACGGGAGGCTCTGGAAACACCATATATTTT